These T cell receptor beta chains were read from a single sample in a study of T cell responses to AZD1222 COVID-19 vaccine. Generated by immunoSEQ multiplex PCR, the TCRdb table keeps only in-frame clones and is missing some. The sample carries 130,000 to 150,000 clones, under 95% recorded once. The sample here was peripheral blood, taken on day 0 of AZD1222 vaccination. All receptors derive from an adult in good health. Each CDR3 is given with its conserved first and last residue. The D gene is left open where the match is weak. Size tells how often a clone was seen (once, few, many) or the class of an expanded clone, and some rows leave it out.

CDR3 DNA: TGCGCCAGCAGCCAAGACCGGGTCATGGGAGGGTATGGCTACACCTTC; CDR3 protein: CASSQDRVMGGYGYTF; V gene: TRBV4-3; CDR3 length: 16; D gene: NA; clone size: NA; J gene: TRBJ1-2
CDR3 DNA: TGTGCCAGCAGCTTAGCAGGCGGTGGCTACACCTTC; CDR3 protein: CASSLAGGGYTF; V gene: TRBV11-2; CDR3 length: 12; D gene: NA; clone size: NA; J gene: TRBJ1-2
CDR3 DNA: TGTGCCAGTAGTATAGGTGGTAGCGGGAGCGGATGGGGCACAGATACGCAGTATTTT; CDR3 protein: CASSIGGSGSGWGTDTQYF; V gene: TRBV19; CDR3 length: 19; D gene: TRBD2; clone size: NA; J gene: TRBJ2-3
CDR3 DNA: TGTGCCAGCAGAAATGCGGCGGGAGGGCCCAACAATGAGCAGTTCTTC; CDR3 protein: CASRNAAGGPNNEQFF; V gene: TRBV21-1; CDR3 length: 16; D gene: NA; clone size: NA; J gene: TRBJ2-1
CDR3 DNA: TGTGCCAGTACCTTACTTAGCGGGAGCCCATACAATGAGCAGTTCTTC; CDR3 protein: CASTLLSGSPYNEQFF; V gene: TRBV19; CDR3 length: 16; D gene: TRBD2; clone size: once; J gene: TRBJ2-1
CDR3 DNA: TGTGCCAGTAGTATGTCGGGATACGAGCAGTACTTC; CDR3 protein: CASSMSGYEQYF; V gene: TRBV19; CDR3 length: 12; D gene: NA; clone size: NA; J gene: TRBJ2-7
CDR3 DNA: TGTGCCAGCTCCCCGGGCGGCTACGAGCAGTACTTC; CDR3 protein: CASSPGGYEQYF; V gene: TRBV6-6; CDR3 length: 12; D gene: NA; clone size: NA; J gene: TRBJ2-7
CDR3 DNA: TGCGCCAGCAGCCAAGATCGGGACAGCAATGGCTACACCTTC; CDR3 protein: CASSQDRDSNGYTF; V gene: TRBV4-1; CDR3 length: 14; D gene: TRBD1; clone size: NA; J gene: TRBJ1-2
CDR3 DNA: TGTGCCAGCAGCCAAGAGGGATCGATTTATAGCAATCAGCCCCAGCATTTT; CDR3 protein: CASSQEGSIYSNQPQHF; V gene: TRBV14; CDR3 length: 17; D gene: NA; clone size: NA; J gene: TRBJ1-5
CDR3 DNA: TGTGCCACCAGTGGCACCGGACGGACCTATGGCTACACCTTC; CDR3 protein: CATSGTGRTYGYTF; V gene: TRBV24-1; CDR3 length: 14; D gene: NA; clone size: NA; J gene: TRBJ1-2